One and the same sample provided the 14 T cell receptor beta chains below, sequenced in a study of shared clonotypes between healthy human individuals. Here immunoSEQ multiplex PCR was the method, and the copy in TCRdb shows in-frame clones only, minus some. The data show under 1,900,000 clones, about 98.5% seen once. The sequenced sample was naive CD4+ T cells sorted from blood. Subset meaning: CD45RA+ positively selected. The receptors were sampled from a man under 40 in good health.

V and J are TRBV5-4 and TRBJ2-7, with a tentative D call TRBD2 (5 bases). Germline CDR1 is SGHNT and CDR2 is YYREEE (reference sequence). The CDR3 has 14 residues. V lost 4 bases, J lost 5 bases, and 16 bases lay in between. CDR3 nucleotides: TGTGCCAGCAGCAGCACTAGTACTTATGACGAGCAGTACTTC. It codes for CASSSTSTYDEQYF. Variable domain in full (rest from reference TRBV5-4 and TRBJ2-7): ETGVTQSPTHLIKTRGQQVTLRCSSQSGHNTVSWYQQALGQGPQFIFQYYREEENGRGNFPPRFSGLQFPNYSSELNVNALELDDSALYLCASSSTSTYDEQYFGPGTRLTVT.

The chain couples TRBV2 to TRBJ2-7; TRBD2 matches 7 bases. Germline lookup yields CDR1 SNHLY and CDR2 FYNNEI. The CDR3 has 18 amino acids. V lost 4 bases and J lost 3; bases outside the gene matches: 18. Written as DNA, the CDR3 is TGTGCCAGCAGTGGGGGAGGGGATCTCCTTCTAACGGTCTACGAGCAGTACTTC. It is translated as CASSGGGDLLLTVYEQYF.

The V call is TRBV5-1, the J call TRBJ2-5, with 9 bases aligning to TRBD1. Losses at the gene ends were 6 bases for V and 2 bases for J; bases not matched to a gene: 5. The CDR3 is made up of 14 amino acids. Germline lookup yields CDR1 SGHRS and CDR2 YFSETQ. The CDR3 DNA is TGCGCCAGCACCAAGGGGACAGGGCAAGAGACCCAGTACTTC. Its translation is CASTKGTGQETQYF.

Only one count was recorded for this clone. The germline gene is not matched at one end of the junction; a read error may be the cause. In DNA form, the CDR3 reads TGTGCCAGCAGGTTATTAAGGGGATCGGGATTGTACAATGAGCAGTTCTTC. Residues: CASRLLRGSGLYNEQFF. The chain recombines TRBV27 with TRBJ2-1, with D tentatively TRBD1 or TRBD2 (5 bases each). In germline, CDR1 is MNHEY, CDR2 SMNVEV (reference sequence). This CDR3 comprises 17 residues.

J is TRBJ1-5 and V is TRBV2, with TRBD1 matching over 8 bases. V trimming: 6 bases; J trimming: 2 bases; junction bases outside the gene matches: 3. This CDR3 contains 14 residues. The germline V gene encodes CDR1 SNHLY and CDR2 FYNNEI. CDR3: CASRPTGGNQPQHF. The CDR3 coding sequence is TGTGCCAGCAGACCGACAGGGGGCAATCAGCCCCAGCATTTT.

This clone has only one observation. The chain joins TRBV28 to TRBJ2-1; no reliable D call. Per the germline V gene, CDR1 is MDHEN and CDR2 is SYDVKM. The CDR3 consists of 14 residues. The V and J ends lost 5 bases and 6 bases respectively, with 14 bases between them. The chain's CDR3 is CASSQRNTGNEQFF. In nucleotides, the CDR3 is TGTGCCAGCAGTCAAAGGAACACGGGCAATGAGCAGTTCTTC.

The V and J genes are TRBV6-5 and TRBJ2-7; 7 nucleotides align to TRBD1. After removal of 2 bases from V and 0 bases from J, the junction contained 7 bases not matched to a gene. This CDR3 is 16 amino acids long. Per germline, CDR1 MNHEY and CDR2 SVGAGI. CDR3 loop: CASSYETGASSYEQYF. CDR3 in DNA: TGTGCCAGCAGTTACGAAACAGGGGCGAGCTCCTACGAGCAGTACTTC.

The chain joins TRBV5-4 to TRBJ2-7; 9 nucleotides align to TRBD2. Germline V lookup: CDR1 SGHNT, CDR2 YYREEE (reference sequence). V gave up 0 bases and J gave up 3 bases; unmatched junction bases: 4. This CDR3 has 15 residues. The CDR3: CASSLEPSGDYEQYF. Written as DNA, the CDR3 is TGTGCCAGCAGCTTGGAGCCTAGCGGGGACTACGAGCAGTACTTC.

The chain joins TRBV5-1 to TRBJ1-2, with D perhaps matching TRBD1 (6 bases). CDR1 and CDR2 from the germline V gene are SGHRS and YFSETQ. The length of the CDR3 is 16 residues. V shed 5 bases and J shed 5 bases, with 22 bases lying between them. The CDR3 DNA is TGCGCCAGCAGACCCAACCGGGGGGCCTTATGGTATGGCTACACCTTC. Amino acid sequence: CASRPNRGALWYGYTF.

The rearrangement uses TRBV7-3 and TRBJ2-3; TRBD2 aligns across 9 bases. This CDR3 is built from 16 residues. V lost 0 bases and J lost 1; bases outside the gene matches: 2. Germline V gives CDR1 SGHTA, CDR2 FQGTGA. The CDR3 DNA sequence: TGTGCCAGCAGCTTAACAGGCGGGAGGGGCACAGATACGCAGTATTTT. This encodes CASSLTGGRGTDTQYF.

The rearrangement links TRBV5-4 to TRBJ2-7; D tentatively reads TRBD1 or TRBD2 (5 bases each). This CDR3 contains 15 residues. V lost 0 bases and J lost 1, with 11 bases in between. Germline CDR1 and CDR2: SGHNT and YYREEE (reference sequence). CDR3 loop: CASSLEGTPSYEQYF. The CDR3 DNA reads as TGTGCCAGCAGCTTGGAGGGGACGCCATCCTACGAGCAGTACTTC.

CDR3 nucleotide sequence: TGTGCCAGCAGTGTGTTAGCTATGGGCACAGATACGCAGTATTTT. Its protein is CASSVLAMGTDTQYF. The V call is TRBV2, the J call TRBJ2-3; no reliable D call. The V end was cut by 4 bases, the J end by 1 base, with 12 bases between. The CDR3 runs to 15 residues. Germline values: CDR1 SNHLY, CDR2 FYNNEI.

This clone was recorded once. The CDR3: CASSLDGRGSTEAFF. The DNA for the CDR3 is TGCGCCAGCAGCTTGGATGGCAGGGGTAGCACTGAAGCTTTCTTT. The chain carries TRBV5-1 and TRBJ1-1; possibly TRBD1 for D (6 bases). Germline-derived CDR1 and CDR2 are SGHRS and YFSETQ. The ends were cut back, 0 bases at V and 4 bases at J, with 13 bases in the middle. The CDR3 loop spans 15 amino acids.

CDR3 nucleotides: TGTGCCAGCAGTTCGTCGGGATTTTCCTACGAGCAGTACTTC. As protein: CASSSSGFSYEQYF. The chain uses TRBV28 and TRBJ2-7, with a possible D match to TRBD2 (5 bases). In germline, CDR1 is MDHEN, CDR2 SYDVKM. Trimming removed 4 bases from V and 1 base from J, with 11 bases in between. This CDR3 has 14 residues.